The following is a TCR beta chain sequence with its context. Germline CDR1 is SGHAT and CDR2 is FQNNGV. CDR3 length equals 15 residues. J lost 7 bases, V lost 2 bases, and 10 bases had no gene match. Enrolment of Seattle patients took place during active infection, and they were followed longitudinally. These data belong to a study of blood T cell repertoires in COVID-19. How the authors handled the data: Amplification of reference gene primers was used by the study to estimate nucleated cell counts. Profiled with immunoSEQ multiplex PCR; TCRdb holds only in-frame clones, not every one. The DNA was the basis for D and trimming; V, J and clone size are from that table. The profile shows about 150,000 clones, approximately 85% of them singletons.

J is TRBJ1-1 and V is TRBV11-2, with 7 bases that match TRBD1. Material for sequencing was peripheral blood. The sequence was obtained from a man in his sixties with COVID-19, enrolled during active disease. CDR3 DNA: TGTGCCAGCAGCTTAATCGGCAGGGGGTTAGGTGAAGCTTTCTTT. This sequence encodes CASSLIGRGLGEAFF.